The rows below give T cell receptor beta chains drawn from one sample of a study of control samples from healthy donors and cancer patients. Some clones are missing from TCRdb's copy, which holds only in-frame ones; the method was immunoSEQ multiplex PCR. The data show approximately 87,000 clones, 90% to 95% seen once. Source material: PBMCs. These receptors all stem from a woman between 40 and 55 years old with lung cancer. Each CDR3 is given with its conserved first and last residue. The D gene is left open where the match is weak. Some rows have no size entry. The others give once, few or many, or a class for an expanded clone.

d_gene	v_gene	abundance	j_gene	CDR3nt	CDR3aa
.	TRBV2	.	TRBJ1-5	TGTGCCAGCAGTGAAAGACAGAGCAATCAGCCCCAGCATTTT	CASSERQSNQPQHF
.	TRBV19	.	TRBJ1-1	TGTGCCAGTAGTATAGCGGGCACGATCGTTTCAGGTGTGAACACTGAAGCTTTCTTT	CASSIAGTIVSGVNTEAFF
TRBD2	TRBV13	.	TRBJ2-1	TGTGCCAGCAGCCGAGGACTAGCGGGGGGCCGGAAGGACAATGAGCAGTTCTTC	CASSRGLAGGRKDNEQFF
TRBD1	TRBV6-2/TRBV6-3	.	TRBJ2-1	TGTGCCAGCAGTCGCCGGGACAGGGGACGTGAGCAGTTCTTC	CASSRRDRGREQFF
.	TRBV9	.	TRBJ2-5	TGTGCCAGCAGCGTAGACCTTCCTGGTGAGACCCAGTACTTC	CASSVDLPGETQYF
.	TRBV11-2	.	TRBJ1-1	TGTGCCAGCAGCTTAGATGCCACATTCGGCACTGAAGCTTTCTTT	CASSLDATFGTEAFF
.	TRBV30	.	TRBJ1-5	TGTGCCTGGAGTCAACAGGCTGAGAGCCCCCAGCATTTT	CAWSQQAESPQHF
TRBD1	TRBV6-5	.	TRBJ1-2	TGTGCCAGCCACCAGGGACAGTCATCTCGCTATGGCTACACCTTC	CASHQGQSSRYGYTF
.	TRBV3-1/TRBV3-2	.	TRBJ1-6	TGTGCCAGCAGCCAAGGGGCGGCAGGGGCCAGCTCCTATAATTCACCCCTCCACTTT	CASSQGAAGASSYNSPLHF
.	TRBV3-1/TRBV3-2	.	TRBJ2-7	TGTGCCAGCAGCCAAGATAGTAACCTATACGAGCAGTACTTC	CASSQDSNLYEQYF
.	TRBV2	.	TRBJ1-1	TGTGCCAGCAATGGGAAGATGAACACTGAAGCTTTCTTT	CASNGKMNTEAFF
TRBD1	TRBV29-1	.	TRBJ1-5	TGCAGCGCATCATATGGGACAGGGGGCTACAATCAGCCCCAGCATTTT	CSASYGTGGYNQPQHF
.	TRBV11-2	.	TRBJ1-3	TGTGCCAGCAGCTTAACAGGGAGCTCTGGAAACACCATATATTTT	CASSLTGSSGNTIYF
.	TRBV4-1	.	TRBJ1-6	TGCGCCAGCAGCCAAGAGGGAGGGGAGAGGCCCTATAATTCACCCCTCCACTTT	CASSQEGGERPYNSPLHF
.	TRBV12-5	.	TRBJ1-5	TGTGCTAGTGGTATGCGACCGGCAGTCGGCGACAATCAGCCCCAGCATTTT	CASGMRPAVGDNQPQHF
.	TRBV10-2	few	TRBJ1-6	TGCGCCAGCAGCTCGACAAATTCACCCCTCCACTTT	CASSSTNSPLHF
TRBD1	TRBV5-4	few	TRBJ2-5	TGTGCCAGCAGCTTCGGAGCCCCGGACAGGAAAAAATCAGAGACCCAGTACTTC	CASSFGAPDRKKSETQYF
.	TRBV7-9	.	TRBJ1-5	TGTGCCAGCAGCCCAAGCAATCAGCCCCAGCATTTT	CASSPSNQPQHF
TRBD1	TRBV7-9	.	TRBJ1-1	TGTGCCAGCATCGATCCCGTGCCAGGGGGCAGGGAGGCTTTCTTT	CASIDPVPGGREAFF
.	TRBV9	.	TRBJ1-2	TGTGCCAGTTCTGTTACAGGGAACTATGGCTACACCTTC	CASSVTGNYGYTF
.	TRBV7-8	.	TRBJ1-6	TGTGCCAGCAGCTTAGGGGGGCGACGATCCTATAATTCACCCCTCCACTTT	CASSLGGRRSYNSPLHF
TRBD1	TRBV18	.	TRBJ1-1	TGTGCCAGCTCACCACGGGTCGGGGACAGGCGACCACACACTGAAGCTTTCTTT	CASSPRVGDRRPHTEAFF
.	TRBV29-1	.	TRBJ1-3	TGCAGCGTTGAAGTGGCCGGAAACACCATATATTTT	CSVEVAGNTIYF
.	TRBV7-9	once	TRBJ1-3	TGTGCCAGCAGCTTAGGATTGATCTCTGGAAACACCATATATTTT	CASSLGLISGNTIYF
TRBD1	TRBV6-5	.	TRBJ1-4	TGTGCCAGCTTAACAGGGGGAATAAATGAAAAACTGTTTTTT	CASLTGGINEKLFF
.	TRBV2	.	TRBJ2-2	TGTGCCAGCACCAAACAGGGTCTCAGGAACACCGGGGAGCTGTTTTTT	CASTKQGLRNTGELFF
.	TRBV29-1	.	TRBJ2-2	TGCAGCGTCACAGCGGGCCCCGGGGAGCTGTTTTTT	CSVTAGPGELFF
TRBD2	TRBV28	.	TRBJ2-5	TGTGCCAGCAGACTAGCGGGGGGGGATGCGAAGACCCAGTACTTC	CASRLAGGDAKTQYF
TRBD1	TRBV2	.	TRBJ1-3	TGTGCCAGCAGTGAGAGACAGGGCAAAGGAAACACCATATATTTT	CASSERQGKGNTIYF
TRBD2	TRBV6-2/TRBV6-3	.	TRBJ2-1	TGTGCCAGCAGTAAAAGCGGGGGTAATGAGCAGTTCTTC	CASSKSGGNEQFF
.	TRBV24-1	.	TRBJ1-2	TGTGCCACCAGTGAGGGAACAAACTATGGCTACACCTTC	CATSEGTNYGYTF
.	TRBV11-3	.	TRBJ2-3	TGTGCCAGCAGCCTCCATCAAACTGATACAGATACGCAGTATTTT	CASSLHQTDTDTQYF
.	TRBV18	.	TRBJ1-3	TGTGCCAGCTCATTATACGGACCTCCGGACATAGGGGACACCATATATTTT	CASSLYGPPDIGDTIYF
TRBD1	TRBV11-2	.	TRBJ1-2	TGTGCCAGCAGCCAACTGACAGGGAAAAACTATGGCTACACCTTC	CASSQLTGKNYGYTF
.	TRBV19	.	TRBJ1-3	TGTGCCAGTAGTATGGACGGAACCTCTGGAAACACCATATATTTT	CASSMDGTSGNTIYF
.	TRBV2	.	TRBJ1-5	TGTGCCAGCAGTGATCGGGGGGTCGATCAGCCCCAGCATTTT	CASSDRGVDQPQHF
.	TRBV18	.	TRBJ1-1	TGTGCCAGCTCACCGATCCTGAACACTGAAGCTTTCTTT	CASSPILNTEAFF
TRBD1	TRBV5-1	.	TRBJ1-5	TGCGCCAGCAGCTTAGACAGGGACCACGGGCCCCAGCATTTT	CASSLDRDHGPQHF
TRBD1	TRBV5-1	.	TRBJ2-3	TGCGCCAGCCGAACCGGACAGGGCCCTAGCACAGATACGCAGTATTTT	CASRTGQGPSTDTQYF
.	TRBV27	once	TRBJ2-3	TGTGCCAGCAGTTTGGGGGATACGCAGTATTTT	CASSLGDTQYF
.	TRBV5-6	.	TRBJ1-2	TGTGCCAGCAGCTCCTTAAGACATCGTAGCGCAGTCAACCATGGCTACACCTTC	CASSSLRHRSAVNHGYTF
.	TRBV28	.	TRBJ1-2	TGTGCCAGCAGTTTACCCCTAGAAAATGTCGGGGTAACGAGGGGCTACACCTTC	CASSLPLENVGVTRGYTF
.	TRBV4-1	.	TRBJ2-7	TGCGCCAGCAGCCATGGTTCGGGTGCGGGACACGAGCAGTACTTC	CASSHGSGAGHEQYF
TRBD1	TRBV15	.	TRBJ2-1	TGTGCCACTTCGGACAGGGGTGGGTACAATGAGCAGTTCTTC	CATSDRGGYNEQFF
.	TRBV5-6	once	TRBJ1-1	TGTGCCAGCAGCTCTCGATGGGGGGCAGCTTTCTTT	CASSSRWGAAFF
TRBD1	TRBV5-6	.	TRBJ1-5	TGTGCCAGCAGCGACGGGCGGACAGGCTCCAATCAGCCCCAGCATTTT	CASSDGRTGSNQPQHF
.	TRBV28	.	TRBJ1-1	TGTGCCAGCAGTTCCGACCGCGCGGTCAACACTGAAGCTTTCTTT	CASSSDRAVNTEAFF
TRBD1	TRBV5-4	once	TRBJ1-2	TGTGCCAGCAGCGCGGGACAGGGGACGAACTATGGCTACACCTTC	CASSAGQGTNYGYTF
.	TRBV4-2	once	TRBJ1-4	TGTGCCAGCAGCCAAGCCTTTATAACGGGGGCCCTTAAACTGTTTTTT	CASSQAFITGALKLFF
TRBD1	TRBV19	.	TRBJ2-2	TGTGCCAGTAAACAGGGGTCCGGGGAGCTGTTTTTT	CASKQGSGELFF
.	TRBV7-9	.	TRBJ1-1	TGTGCCAGCAGCTTCAGTCCGGTTGAGAACACTGAAGCTTTCTTT	CASSFSPVENTEAFF
.	TRBV27	.	TRBJ2-7	TGTGCCAGCAATCACGACAGTTCCTACGAGCAGTACTTC	CASNHDSSYEQYF
.	TRBV12-3/TRBV12-4	.	TRBJ1-2	TGTGCCAGCAGTGAAACATCGTCCGGTGGCTACACCTTC	CASSETSSGGYTF
.	TRBV3-1/TRBV3-2	.	TRBJ1-1	TGTGCCAGCAGCCAAGCACACCTGAACACTGAAGCTTTCTTT	CASSQAHLNTEAFF